This T cell receptor (beta chain) was sequenced in a study of vaccination and CD4 T cells after COVID-19. Study at large: As a positive control, some control cultures were given a CEFX pool, while others were given an HIV-1 Nef pool or no peptide.

Overall study results and limits: For convalescent patients, 304 of the 307 vaccine-specific clones analyzed were classified as spike mono-reactive.

This CDR3 spans 11 amino acids. CDR1 and CDR2 (germline): MDHEN, SYDVKM. Trimming pared 3 bases from V and 9 bases from J, leaving 8 bases between. For this clonotype: The antigen remains unidentified.

Regarding treatment: roughly ten-day PBMC culture with coronavirus spike peptide pools or control peptides (ViraFEST assay). Peptide pool stimulation in ViraFEST expanded antigen-specific T cells, whose TCRs were then sequenced. Cultured CD4+ T cell DNA underwent sequencing with the Oncomine TCR Beta short-read assay. TCRdb processed the PCR reads anew with MiXCR; each CDR3 protein has one entry. Of around 15,000 distinct CDR3 sequences in the sample, 73% were seen once. The sequence came from a human donor who had recovered from COVID-19. The genes are TRBV28 and TRBJ1-1; D call uncertain. The sequencing input was CD4+ T cells from blood, cultured in vitro. CDR3 region: CASSLGRQAFF. As DNA, the CDR3 is TGTGCCAGCAGTTTGGGCAGACAAGCTTTCTTT.